This is a list of T cell receptor beta chains from one sample in a study of T cell responses to AZD1222 COVID-19 vaccine. Clones were sequenced by immunoSEQ multiplex PCR, and TCRdb holds only the in-frame ones, with some missing. Among some 150,000 clones listed, around nine tenths were seen once. This specimen was peripheral blood, taken on day 0 of AZD1222 vaccination. The receptors were sampled from an adult in good health. Each CDR3 is given with its conserved first and last residue. D genes are given only for firm matches. Clone size appears in some rows only: once, few, many, or a class for an expanded clone.

size,V,J,D,CDR3,DNA
NA,TRBV6-5,TRBJ1-6,NA,CASSPPGTRRSPLHF,TGTGCCAGCAGTCCCCCCGGGACCCGGCGTTCACCCCTCCACTTT
NA,TRBV28,TRBJ1-2,TRBD1,CASSTGGSYGYTF,TGTGCCAGCAGTACAGGGGGAAGCTATGGCTACACCTTC
NA,TRBV30,TRBJ2-5,TRBD1,CASSGGVQETQYF,TGTGCCAGTTCAGGGGGAGTCCAAGAGACCCAGTACTTC
NA,TRBV19,TRBJ2-1,TRBD2,CASSSSGRAFNEQFF,TGTGCCAGTAGTTCGAGCGGGAGGGCCTTCAACGAGCAGTTCTTC
NA,TRBV30,TRBJ2-3,NA,CAWGNLGTDTQYF,TGTGCCTGGGGCAACCTGGGCACAGATACGCAGTATTTT
NA,TRBV19,TRBJ1-2,NA,CASSINFVGRLVYGYTF,TGTGCCAGTAGTATAAATTTCGTGGGCCGACTTGTCTATGGCTACACCTTC
NA,TRBV13,TRBJ2-1,NA,CASRSSSGNTYNEQFF,TGTGCCAGCAGATCTAGTTCCGGGAACACCTACAATGAGCAGTTCTTC
NA,TRBV10-3,TRBJ2-7,TRBD1,CAISQTGEASSEQYF,TGTGCCATCAGTCAGACAGGGGAAGCTTCTAGCGAGCAGTACTTC
NA,TRBV2,TRBJ1-5,NA,CASSEQGNQPQHF,TGTGCCAGCAGTGAACAGGGAAATCAGCCCCAGCATTTT
once,TRBV27,TRBJ1-1,TRBD1,CASSLITGGTEAFF,TGTGCCAGCAGCTTGATTACAGGGGGCACTGAAGCTTTCTTT
NA,TRBV29-1,TRBJ1-2,TRBD1,CSVITLGTGGYGYTF,TGCAGCGTTATAACCCTGGGCACAGGGGGATATGGCTACACCTTC
NA,TRBV2,TRBJ2-3,TRBD1,CASRTGVADTQYF,TGTGCCAGTAGGACAGGGGTTGCAGATACGCAGTATTTT
NA,TRBV6-5,TRBJ1-4,NA,CASSPRQATNEKLFF,TGTGCCAGCAGCCCCAGACAAGCAACTAATGAAAAACTGTTTTTT
NA,TRBV2,TRBJ2-5,TRBD2,CASSDDGGGQQETQYF,TGTGCCAGCAGTGATGACGGGGGGGGCCAACAAGAGACCCAGTACTTC
NA,TRBV5-1,TRBJ1-6,NA,CASSLEGRVSYNSPLHF,TGCGCCAGCAGCTTGGAGGGCAGGGTCTCCTATAATTCACCCCTCCACTTT
NA,TRBV3-1/TRBV3-2,TRBJ1-4,NA,CASSLPYEKLFF,TGTGCCAGCAGCCTCCCCTATGAAAAACTGTTTTTT
NA,TRBV19,TRBJ1-5,NA,CASSSVSNQPQHF,TGTGCCAGTAGTTCAGTTAGCAATCAGCCCCAGCATTTT
NA,TRBV2,TRBJ1-1,NA,CASSLEGVEAFF,TGTGCCAGCAGCTTGGAGGGTGTTGAAGCTTTCTTT
NA,TRBV10-3,TRBJ1-1,NA,CAISVEGPAAEAFF,TGTGCCATCAGTGTGGAGGGGCCTGCCGCTGAAGCTTTCTTT
NA,TRBV29-1,TRBJ1-1,NA,CSVRDGSLNTEAFF,TGCAGCGTCCGGGACGGATCTTTGAACACTGAAGCTTTCTTT
NA,TRBV7-2,TRBJ1-1,NA,CASSLESRGLYTEAFF,TGTGCCAGCAGCTTAGAGTCGCGGGGTTTGTACACTGAAGCTTTCTTT